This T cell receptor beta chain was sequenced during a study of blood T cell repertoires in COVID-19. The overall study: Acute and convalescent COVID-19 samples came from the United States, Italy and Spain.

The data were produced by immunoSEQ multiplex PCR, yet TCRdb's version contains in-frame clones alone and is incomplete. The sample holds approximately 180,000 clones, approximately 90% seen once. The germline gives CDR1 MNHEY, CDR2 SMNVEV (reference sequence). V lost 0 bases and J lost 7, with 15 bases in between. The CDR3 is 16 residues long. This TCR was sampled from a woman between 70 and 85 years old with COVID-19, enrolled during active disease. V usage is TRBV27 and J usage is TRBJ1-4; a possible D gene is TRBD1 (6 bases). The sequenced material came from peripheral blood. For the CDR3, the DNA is TGTGCCAGCAGTTTATCGGTGGGGGACATTGGTGAAAAACTGTTTTTT. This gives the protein CASSLSVGDIGEKLFF.